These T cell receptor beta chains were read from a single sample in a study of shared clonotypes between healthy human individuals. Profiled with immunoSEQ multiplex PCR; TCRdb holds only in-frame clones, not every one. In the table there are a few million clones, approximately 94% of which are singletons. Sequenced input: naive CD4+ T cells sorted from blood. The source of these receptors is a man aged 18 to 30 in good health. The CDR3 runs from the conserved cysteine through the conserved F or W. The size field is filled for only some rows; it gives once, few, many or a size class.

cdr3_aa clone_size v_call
CASAWAGMAEGYTF - TRBV19
CASSLDEGETQYF - TRBV7-9
CASSPHAGVRDTEAFF - TRBV19
CASSRGGKVPYEQYF - TRBV6-5
CASSRLAHGSNEQFF - TRBV7-2
CASRGYADYTGELFF - TRBV5-1
CASSPPNAGGGETQYF - TRBV18
CASSLGQGSNSPLHF - TRBV5-6
CAIRGDDFYEQYF - TRBV10-3
CSVERPTGRYGNEQFF - TRBV29-1
CASSVAPGFQETQYF - TRBV9
CASSSQSSGGYEQYF - TRBV6-5
CASSTPWTGDYEQYF - TRBV11-2
CAWGTSESEQFF - TRBV30
CAWSVFGGGAWSTDTQYF once TRBV30
CASSRLAGTHARGDTQYF - TRBV19
CAWSAGQGNSYYGYTF - TRBV30
CASGPGLGRQETQYF - TRBV27
CASSWGAEARQPQHF few TRBV19
CASSLGAAAFYEQYF - TRBV27
CASSLSPVAGELFF - TRBV27
CASSNVWGEKLFF - TRBV4-1
CASSQPKTTYTEAFF - TRBV4-1
CASSDSSGNTEAFF - TRBV18
CAWSVLGAGEQFF few TRBV30